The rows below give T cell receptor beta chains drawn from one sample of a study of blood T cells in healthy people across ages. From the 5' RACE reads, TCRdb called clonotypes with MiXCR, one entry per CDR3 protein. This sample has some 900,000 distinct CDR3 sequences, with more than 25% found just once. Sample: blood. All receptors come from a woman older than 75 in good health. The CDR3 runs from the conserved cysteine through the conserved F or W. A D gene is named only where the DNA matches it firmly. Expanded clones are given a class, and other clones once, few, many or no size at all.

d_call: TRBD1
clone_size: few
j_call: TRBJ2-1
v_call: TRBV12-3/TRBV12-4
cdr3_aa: CASRPGQGLIDEQFF
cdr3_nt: TGTGCCAGCAGACCTGGACAGGGGCTTATCGATGAGCAGTTCTTC

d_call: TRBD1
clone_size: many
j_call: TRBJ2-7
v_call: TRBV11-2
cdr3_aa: CASSLDQAGQGIYEQYF
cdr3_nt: TGTGCCAGCAGCTTAGATCAGGCGGGACAGGGAATATACGAGCAGTACTTC

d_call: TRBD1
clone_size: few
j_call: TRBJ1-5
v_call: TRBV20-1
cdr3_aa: CSARRQGVRDQPQHF
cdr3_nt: TGCAGTGCTAGGCGTCAGGGGGTGAGGGATCAGCCCCAGCATTTT

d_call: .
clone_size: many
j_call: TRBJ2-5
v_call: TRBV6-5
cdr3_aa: CASSYSTSTGKETQYF
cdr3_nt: TGTGCCAGCAGTTACTCGACTTCTACAGGGAAAGAGACCCAGTACTTC

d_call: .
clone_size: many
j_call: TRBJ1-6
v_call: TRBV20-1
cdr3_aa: CSAGLDRNSPLHF
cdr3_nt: TGCAGTGCTGGACTAGATAGGAATTCACCCCTCCACTTT

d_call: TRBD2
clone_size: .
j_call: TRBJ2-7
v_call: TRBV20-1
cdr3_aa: CSAPTSGAAYEQYF
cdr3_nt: TGCAGTGCCCCGACTAGCGGGGCGGCCTACGAGCAGTACTTC

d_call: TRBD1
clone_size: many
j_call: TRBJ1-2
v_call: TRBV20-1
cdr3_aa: CSAAGTGASYGYTF
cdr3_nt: TGCAGTGCTGCCGGGACAGGGGCCTCCTATGGCTACACCTTC

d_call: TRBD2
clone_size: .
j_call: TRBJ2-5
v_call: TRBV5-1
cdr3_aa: CASSRGRGGSETQYF
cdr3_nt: TGCGCCAGCAGCCGGGGACGGGGGGGTTCGGAGACCCAGTACTTC

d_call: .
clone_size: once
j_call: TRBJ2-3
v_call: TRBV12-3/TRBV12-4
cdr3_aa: CASSFGGISTDTEYF
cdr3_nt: TGTGCCAGCAGTTTCGGGGGAATCAGCACAGATACGGAATATTTT

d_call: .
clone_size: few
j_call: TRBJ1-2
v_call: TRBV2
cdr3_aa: CASSEQGSGYGYTF
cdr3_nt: TGTGCCAGCAGTGAACAGGGATCGGGGTATGGCTACACCTTC

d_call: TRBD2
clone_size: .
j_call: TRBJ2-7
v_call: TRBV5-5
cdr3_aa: CASSIVLAGGPSYEQYF
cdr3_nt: TGTGCCAGCAGCATTGTTCTAGCGGGAGGGCCCTCCTACGAGCAGTACTTC

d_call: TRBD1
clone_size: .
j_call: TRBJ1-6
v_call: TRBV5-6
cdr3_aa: CASSFRGTGGYNSPLHF
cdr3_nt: TGTGCCAGCAGCTTTCGTGGGACAGGGGGGTATAATTCACCCCTCCACTTT

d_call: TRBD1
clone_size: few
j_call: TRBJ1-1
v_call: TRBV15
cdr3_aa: CATSGRQGPTEAFF
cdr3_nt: TGTGCCACCAGCGGACGACAGGGACCCACTGAAGCTTTCTTT

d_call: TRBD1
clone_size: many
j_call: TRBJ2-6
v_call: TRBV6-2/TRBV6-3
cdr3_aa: CASSKRPGTGGSFGANVLTF
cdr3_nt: TGTGCCAGCAGTAAACGACCCGGGACAGGGGGATCCTTCGGGGCCAACGTCCTGACTTTC

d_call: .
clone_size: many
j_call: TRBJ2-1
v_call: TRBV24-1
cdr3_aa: CATSDLGGQSYNEQFF
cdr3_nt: TGTGCCACCAGTGATCTAGGGGGTCAATCCTACAATGAGCAGTTCTTC

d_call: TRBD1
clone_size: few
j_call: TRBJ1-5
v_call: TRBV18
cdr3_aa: CASSSGQGILSNQPQHF
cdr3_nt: TGTGCCAGCTCATCGGGACAGGGCATTCTCAGCAATCAGCCCCAGCATTTT

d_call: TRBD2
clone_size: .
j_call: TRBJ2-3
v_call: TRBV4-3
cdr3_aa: CASSQEWASGVDTQYF
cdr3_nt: TGCGCCAGCAGCCAAGAGTGGGCTAGCGGGGTTGATACGCAGTATTTT

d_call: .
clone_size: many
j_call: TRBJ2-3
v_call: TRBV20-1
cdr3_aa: CSARVPGRADTQYF
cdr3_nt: TGCAGTGCTAGGGTTCCAGGGCGAGCAGATACGCAGTATTTT

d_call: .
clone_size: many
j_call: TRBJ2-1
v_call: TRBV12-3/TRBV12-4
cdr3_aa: CASRGGTAIGYNEQFF
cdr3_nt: TGTGCCAGCAGGGGGGGGACAGCTATCGGGTACAATGAGCAGTTCTTC

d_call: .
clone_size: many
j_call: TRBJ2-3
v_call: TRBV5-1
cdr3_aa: CASSISGIDTQYF
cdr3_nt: TGCGCCAGCAGTATTAGCGGAATAGATACGCAGTATTTT

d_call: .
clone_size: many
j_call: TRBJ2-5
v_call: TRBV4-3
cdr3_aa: CASSQDGQMYRTQYF
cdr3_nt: TGCGCCAGCAGCCAAGATGGACAAATGTATCGGACCCAGTACTTC

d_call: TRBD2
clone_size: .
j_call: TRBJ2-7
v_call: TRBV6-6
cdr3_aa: CASSTGWGEGYEQYF
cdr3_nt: TGTGCCAGCAGTACCGGCTGGGGGGAGGGCTACGAGCAGTACTTC